This TCR beta chain appears in the sequencing data of a study of shared clonotypes between healthy human individuals. Study in general: Every donor yielded three CD4 naive, three CD4 memory, two CD8 naive and one CD8 memory plate. Study-wide points: Naive CD4 clonotypes overlapped across a handful of donors at roughly 5.1%.

The CD8 memory fraction combined CD45RO+ cells with TemRA cells (CCR7-negative CD45RA+). Original analysis: There were no quality scores in the junction-only immunoSEQ sequences, so filtering differed. Sequencing was performed with immunoSEQ multiplex PCR; in TCRdb, only in-frame clones are kept and a portion is missing. The D gene and trimming were derived from the DNA, and the V and J assignments and clone size from that table. The sample lists about 100,000 clones; approximately 70% were seen once. Comment on this clone: What it binds is not known.

Material: memory CD8+ T cells sorted from blood. The sample's subset: CD45RO+ cells pooled with CCR7-negative TemRA cells. This sequence was found in a woman aged 30 to 39 in good health.

CDR3 sequence reads: CASSSQVDSYEQYF. The CDR3 DNA reads TGTGCCAGCAGCTCACAAGTTGACTCCTACGAGCAGTACTTC. The chain employs TRBV6-1 and TRBJ2-7; D gene ambiguous. This CDR3 has 14 residues. V was cut by 6 bases and J by 0 bases, with 12 bases left in between. In germline, CDR1 is MNHNS, CDR2 SASEGT.